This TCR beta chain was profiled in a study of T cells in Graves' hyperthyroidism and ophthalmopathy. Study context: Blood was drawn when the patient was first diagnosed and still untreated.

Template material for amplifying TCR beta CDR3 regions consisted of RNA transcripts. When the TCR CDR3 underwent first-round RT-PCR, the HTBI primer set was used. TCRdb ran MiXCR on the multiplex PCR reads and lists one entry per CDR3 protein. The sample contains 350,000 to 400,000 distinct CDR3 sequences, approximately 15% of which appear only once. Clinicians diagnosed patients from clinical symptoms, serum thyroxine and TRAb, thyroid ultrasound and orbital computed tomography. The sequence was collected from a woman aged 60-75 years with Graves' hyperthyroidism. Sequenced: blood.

This CDR3 is CSARDLGASGSINEQFF. The CDR3 bases are TGCAGTGCTAGAGATCTCGGGGCTAGCGGGAGTATCAATGAGCAGTTCTTC. This chain uses TRBV20-1 with TRBJ2-1; 10 nucleotides line up with TRBD2. From germline, CDR1 is DFQATT and CDR2 SNEGSKA (reference sequence). J lost 6 bases, V lost 0 bases, and 11 bases had no gene match. The CDR3 extends over 17 amino acids.